These 11 T cell receptor beta chains share one sample of origin, sequenced in a study of blood T cell repertoires in COVID-19. This table comes from immunoSEQ multiplex PCR, and its TCRdb copy is limited to in-frame clones, with some not included. The profile shows about 270,000 clones, approximately 87% of them singletons. The sample consisted of peripheral blood. The receptors derive from a human donor in a cohort sampled during active COVID-19.

V gene TRBV6-5 combines with J gene TRBJ1-1, with D hard to call. Germline-derived CDR1 and CDR2 are MNHEY and SVGAGI. With 7 bases removed from V and 5 bases from J, the gap between germline ends came to 20 bases. The CDR3 sequence is 15 residues long. As DNA, the CDR3 is TGTGCCAGCACCGAAGGAAGGAGGGTCGGGACTGAAGCTTTCTTT. Translation: CASTEGRRVGTEAFF.

This chain uses TRBV11-3 with TRBJ2-7, with 7 bases fitting TRBD1. The CDR3 extends over 13 amino acids. Germline trimming cut 3 bases from V and 6 bases from J; bases unmatched to any gene: 5. The germline V gene has CDR1 SGHNT and CDR2 YENEEA. CDR3 bases: TGTGCCAGCAGCTTGAAGGGGGCGGGCGAGCAGTACTTC. This encodes CASSLKGAGEQYF.

The genes are TRBV19 and TRBJ1-5, with D unresolved. V lost 5 bases, J lost 2 bases, and 19 bases lay in between. This CDR3 is built from 17 residues. Germline values: CDR1 LNHDA, CDR2 SQIVND (reference sequence). CDR3 residues: CASSPGLGRSGNQPQHF. The CDR3 DNA reads as TGTGCCAGTAGTCCCGGATTGGGCAGGTCGGGCAATCAGCCCCAGCATTTT.

This clone was seen more than once but under ten times. This chain connects TRBV6-2 or TRBV6-3 to TRBJ1-2; the D gene is possibly TRBD1 (5 bases). The V gene's germline CDR1 is MNHEY and CDR2 SVGEGT. The CDR3 is made up of 14 amino acids. Trimming shortened V by 5 bases and J by 10 bases, and 20 bases separated the two germline ends. CDR3 amino acids: CASSRYPDRSDYTF. The CDR3 DNA reads TGTGCCAGCAGTAGATACCCCGACAGATCAGACTACACCTTC.

The chain recombines TRBV7-6 with TRBJ2-1; 10 positions match TRBD2. CDR3 length: 16 amino acids. Germline-derived CDR1 and CDR2 are SGHVS and FNYEAQ. With V trimmed by 5 bases and J by 3 bases, 7 bases remained unmatched. In nucleotides, the CDR3 is TGTGCCAGCAGCGGCCAAGCGGGAGGGTTCTACAATGAGCAGTTCTTC. This sequence encodes CASSGQAGGFYNEQFF.

The J gene is TRBJ1-5, the V gene TRBV5-1; unclear D gene. The germline V gene encodes CDR1 SGHRS and CDR2 YFSETQ. Trimming left V 0 bases short and J 0 bases short, with 7 bases between. CDR3 length: 15 residues. The CDR3 region has the DNA TGCGCCAGCAGCTTGGTGGCAGGTAGCAATCAGCCCCAGCATTTT. It encodes CASSLVAGSNQPQHF.

This clone was detected a few times. The chain employs TRBV4-1 and TRBJ2-2, with 16 bases lining up with TRBD2. Germline CDR1 is MGHRA and CDR2 is YSYEKL. The CDR3 is made up of 18 amino acids. J gave up 2 bases and V 5 bases, and 5 bases lay outside the gene matches. CDR3: CASSAGTSGRANTGELFF. The CDR3 DNA is TGCGCCAGCAGCGCCGGGACTAGCGGGAGGGCAAACACCGGGGAGCTGTTTTTT.

This chain links TRBV28 with TRBJ2-7, with 7 positions matching TRBD2. The V gene's germline CDR1 is MDHEN and CDR2 SYDVKM. This CDR3 has 15 amino acids. Unmatched junction bases numbered 11, after V lost 5 bases and J lost 4 bases. CDR3 residues: CASSRDYADVYEQYF. In nucleotides, the CDR3 is TGTGCCAGCAGTAGGGACTATGCGGATGTATACGAGCAGTACTTC.

V and J are TRBV29-1 and TRBJ2-5; possible D gene TRBD2, 6 bases. CDR1 is SQVTM and CDR2 is ANQGSEA in the germline V gene. The CDR3 runs to 12 residues. V gave up 4 bases and J gave up 2 bases, with 8 bases separating them. CDR3 amino acids: CSVGGTQETQYF. The CDR3 DNA reads as TGCAGCGTTGGCGGGACTCAAGAGACCCAGTACTTC.

This chain joins TRBV27 and TRBJ1-6, with 11 nucleotides matching TRBD1. V was pared by 6 bases and J by 7 bases, with 8 bases of the junction left unmatched. Germline CDR1 MNHEY, CDR2 SMNVEV (reference sequence). This CDR3 has 16 residues. The CDR3 sequence is CASSLGQGARNSPLHF. The CDR3 DNA sequence: TGTGCCAGCAGCCTTGGACAGGGGGCTAGAAATTCACCCCTCCACTTT.

The rearrangement joins TRBV6-5 to TRBJ1-4, with TRBD1 matching 9 bases. The V gene end was trimmed by 4 bases and the J gene end by 7 bases; junction bases not matched to a gene: 10. CDR1 is MNHEY and CDR2 is SVGAGI in the germline V gene. The CDR3 runs 16 residues. The CDR3 spells CASSFPPGTGREKLFF. The CDR3, as DNA: TGTGCCAGCAGTTTCCCACCCGGGACAGGGCGTGAAAAACTGTTTTTT.